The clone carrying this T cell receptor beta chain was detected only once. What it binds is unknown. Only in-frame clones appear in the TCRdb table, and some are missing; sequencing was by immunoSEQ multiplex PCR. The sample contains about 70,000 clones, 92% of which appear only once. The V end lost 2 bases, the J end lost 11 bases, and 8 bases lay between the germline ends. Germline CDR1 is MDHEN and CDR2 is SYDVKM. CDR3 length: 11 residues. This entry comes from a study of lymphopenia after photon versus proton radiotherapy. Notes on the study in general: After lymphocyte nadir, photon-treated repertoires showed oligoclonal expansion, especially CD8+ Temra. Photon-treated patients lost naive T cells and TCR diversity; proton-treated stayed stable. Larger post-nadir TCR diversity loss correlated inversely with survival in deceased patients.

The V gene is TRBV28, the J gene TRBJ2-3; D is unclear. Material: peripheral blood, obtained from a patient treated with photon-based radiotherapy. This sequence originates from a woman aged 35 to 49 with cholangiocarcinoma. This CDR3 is CASSLQGLQYF. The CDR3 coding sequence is TGTGCCAGCAGTTTACAAGGTTTGCAGTATTTT. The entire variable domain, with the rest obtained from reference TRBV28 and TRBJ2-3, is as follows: DVKVTQSSRYLVKRTGEKVFLECVQDMDHENMFWYRQDPGLGLRLIYFSYDVKMKEKGDIPEGYSVSREKKERFSLILESASTNQTSMYLCASSLQGLQYFGPGTRLTVL.